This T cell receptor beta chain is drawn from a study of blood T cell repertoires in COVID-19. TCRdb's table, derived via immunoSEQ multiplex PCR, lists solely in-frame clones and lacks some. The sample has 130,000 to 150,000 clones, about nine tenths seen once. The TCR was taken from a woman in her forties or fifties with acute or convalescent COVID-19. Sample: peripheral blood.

CDR3 sequence: CAISDKGAGANVLTF. The DNA of the CDR3 is TGTGCCATCAGTGATAAGGGGGCTGGGGCCAACGTCCTGACTTTC. The genes are TRBV10-3 and TRBJ2-6; weak D call: TRBD1 (6 bases). Per germline, CDR1 ENHRY and CDR2 SYGVKD. Trimming pared 3 bases from V and 2 bases from J, leaving 8 bases between. This CDR3 has 15 residues.